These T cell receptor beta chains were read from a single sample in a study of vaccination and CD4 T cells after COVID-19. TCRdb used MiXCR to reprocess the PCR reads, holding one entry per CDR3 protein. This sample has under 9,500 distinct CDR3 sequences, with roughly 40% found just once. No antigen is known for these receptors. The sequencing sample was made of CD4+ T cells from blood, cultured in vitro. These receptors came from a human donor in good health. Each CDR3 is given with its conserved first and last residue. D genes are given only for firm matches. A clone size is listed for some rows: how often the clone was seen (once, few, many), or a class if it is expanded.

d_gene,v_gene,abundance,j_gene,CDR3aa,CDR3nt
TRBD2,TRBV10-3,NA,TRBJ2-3,CAAAAGGNTDTQYF,TGTGCCGCCGCAGCGGGAGGGAACACAGATACGCAGTATTTT
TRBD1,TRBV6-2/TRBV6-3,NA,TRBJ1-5,CASRKTGGPNQPQHF,TGTGCCAGCAGGAAGACAGGGGGACCTAATCAGCCCCAGCATTTT
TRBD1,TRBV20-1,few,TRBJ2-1,CSAREQGVAHNEQFF,TGCAGTGCTAGGGAACAGGGGGTAGCACACAATGAGCAGTTCTTC
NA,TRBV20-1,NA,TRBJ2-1,CSARGPLVYNEQFF,TGCAGTGCTAGGGGCCCCCTGGTCTACAATGAGCAGTTCTTC
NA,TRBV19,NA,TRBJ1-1,CASSIKRGLGDTEAFF,TGTGCCAGTAGTATCAAGAGGGGGTTGGGCGACACTGAAGCTTTCTTT
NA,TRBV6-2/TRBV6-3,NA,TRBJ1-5,CASSGGPRHQPQHF,TGTGCCAGCAGTGGGGGACCTCGCCATCAGCCCCAGCATTTT
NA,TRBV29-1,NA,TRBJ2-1,CSAPASGRNEQFF,TGCAGCGCGCCCGCAAGTGGGCGTAATGAGCAGTTCTTC
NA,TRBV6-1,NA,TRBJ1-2,CASAGTRLGYTF,TGTGCCAGCGCTGGGACCCGCCTTGGCTACACCTTC
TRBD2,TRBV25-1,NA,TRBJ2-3,CASSELGLAADTQYF,TGTGCCAGCAGTGAACTCGGACTAGCGGCAGATACGCAGTATTTT
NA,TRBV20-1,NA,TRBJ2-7,CSAVSGRSYEQYF,TGCAGTGCGGTCAGCGGGCGCTCCTACGAGCAGTACTTC
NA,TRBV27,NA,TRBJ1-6,CASSPLRGSSYNSPLHF,TGTGCCAGCAGTCCCCTCCGGGGATCGTCCTATAATTCACCCCTCCACTTT
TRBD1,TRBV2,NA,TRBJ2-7,CASSKTGGGYYEQYF,TGTGCCAGCAGTAAGACAGGGGGCGGTTACTACGAGCAGTACTTC
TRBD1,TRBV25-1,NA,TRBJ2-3,CASSEDRGRGDTQYF,TGTGCCAGCAGTGAGGACAGGGGGCGCGGGGATACGCAGTATTTT
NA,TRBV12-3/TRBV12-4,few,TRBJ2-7,CASSSGSYEQYF,TGTGCCAGCAGCTCTGGGTCGTACGAGCAGTACTTC
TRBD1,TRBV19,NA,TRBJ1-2,CASSIGGQLGYTF,TGTGCCAGTAGTATCGGGGGACAGCTTGGCTACACCTTC
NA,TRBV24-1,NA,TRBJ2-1,CATSDFGDGNEQFF,TGTGCCACCAGTGATTTCGGGGACGGCAATGAGCAGTTCTTC
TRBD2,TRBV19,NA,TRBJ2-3,CASSITSGYTDTQYF,TGTGCCAGTAGTATAACTAGCGGATACACAGATACGCAGTATTTT
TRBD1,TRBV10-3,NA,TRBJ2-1,CAITGTDPENEQFF,TGTGCCATCACCGGGACAGACCCGGAGAATGAGCAGTTCTTC
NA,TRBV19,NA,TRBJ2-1,CASSRERLNEQFF,TGTGCCAGTAGTAGGGAGAGGTTGAACGAGCAGTTCTTC
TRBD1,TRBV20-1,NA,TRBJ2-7,CSARRDRVSYEQYF,TGCAGTGCTAGACGGGACAGGGTCTCCTACGAGCAGTACTTC
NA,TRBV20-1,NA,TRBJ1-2,CSASERQSNYGYTF,TGCAGTGCTAGCGAACGACAGTCTAACTATGGCTACACCTTC
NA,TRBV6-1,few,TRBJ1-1,CASSGGGTEAFF,TGTGCCAGCAGTGGTGGGGGGACTGAAGCTTTCTTT
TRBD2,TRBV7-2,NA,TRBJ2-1,CASSTRLAGRYEQFF,TGTGCCAGCAGCACACGACTAGCGGGTAGGTATGAGCAGTTCTTC
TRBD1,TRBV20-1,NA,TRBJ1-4,CSARVEGTGEKLFF,TGCAGTGCTAGAGTCGAAGGGACAGGGGAAAAACTGTTTTTT
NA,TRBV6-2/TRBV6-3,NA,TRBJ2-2,CASSPWGGSPTTGELFF,TGTGCCAGCTCCCCATGGGGCGGCTCCCCCACCACCGGGGAGCTGTTTTTT
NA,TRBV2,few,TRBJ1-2,CASSVLTLTRPAANYGYTF,TGTGCCAGCAGTGTCCTAACTCTGACACGTCCCGCTGCTAACTATGGCTACACCTTC
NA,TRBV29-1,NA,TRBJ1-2,CSVEAPGRPYGYTF,TGCAGCGTTGAAGCCCCGGGCAGGCCCTATGGCTACACCTTC
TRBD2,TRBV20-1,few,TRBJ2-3,CSARGRGRYTDTQYF,TGCAGTGCTCGGGGGCGCGGGAGGTACACAGATACGCAGTATTTT
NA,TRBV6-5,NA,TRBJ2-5,CASSSLSGQVETQYF,TGTGCCAGCAGTTCTCTGAGCGGGCAGGTGGAGACCCAGTACTTC
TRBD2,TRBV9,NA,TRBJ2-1,CASSVGLAGEHGARFF,TGTGCCAGCAGCGTAGGGCTAGCGGGAGAACATGGGGCGCGGTTCTTC
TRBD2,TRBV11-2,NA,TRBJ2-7,CASSSRREGLYEQYF,TGTGCCAGCAGCTCAAGGCGGGAGGGACTCTACGAGCAGTACTTC
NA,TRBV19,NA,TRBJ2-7,CASSTPTGAYEQYF,TGTGCCAGTAGCACCCCTACGGGGGCCTACGAGCAGTACTTC
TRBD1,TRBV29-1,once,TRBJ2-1,CSARTGAKSYNEQFF,TGCAGCGCCCGGACAGGGGCCAAATCCTACAATGAGCAGTTCTTC
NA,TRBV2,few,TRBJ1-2,CASSVGGDGYTF,TGTGCCAGCAGTGTGGGGGGAGATGGCTACACCTTC
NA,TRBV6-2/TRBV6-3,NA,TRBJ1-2,CASREAGSNYGYTF,TGTGCCAGCAGAGAGGCAGGTTCAAACTATGGCTACACCTTC
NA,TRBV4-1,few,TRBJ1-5,CASSQGLWGTSNQPQHF,TGCGCCAGCAGCCAAGGTCTTTGGGGAACCAGCAATCAGCCCCAGCATTTT
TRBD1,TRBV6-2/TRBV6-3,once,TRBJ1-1,CASSSGQATEAFF,TGTGCCAGCAGTTCGGGACAGGCGACTGAAGCTTTCTTT
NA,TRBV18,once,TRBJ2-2,CASSPANTGELFF,TGTGCCAGCTCACCGGCGAACACCGGGGAGCTGTTTTTT
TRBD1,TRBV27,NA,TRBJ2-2,CASSPQGVSGELFF,TGTGCCAGCAGTCCACAGGGGGTGAGCGGGGAGCTGTTTTTT
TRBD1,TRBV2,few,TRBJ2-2,CASSEVGQGGTGELFF,TGTGCCAGCAGTGAAGTGGGACAGGGCGGCACCGGGGAGCTGTTTTTT
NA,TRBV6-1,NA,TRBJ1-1,CASRAWDTEAFF,TGTGCCAGCCGGGCCTGGGACACTGAAGCTTTCTTT
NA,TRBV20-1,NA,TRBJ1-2,CSARGGFKGGYTF,TGCAGTGCTAGGGGGGGGTTTAAGGGTGGCTACACCTTC
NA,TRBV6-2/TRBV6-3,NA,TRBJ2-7,CASGYVYEQYF,TGTGCCAGCGGTTACGTCTACGAGCAGTACTTC
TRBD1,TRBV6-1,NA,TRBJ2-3,CASRAQGTDTQYF,TGTGCCAGCAGGGCACAGGGGACAGATACGCAGTATTTT
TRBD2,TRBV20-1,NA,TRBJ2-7,CSARDRLAGVGGYEQYF,TGCAGTGCTAGAGATCGGCTAGCGGGAGTTGGTGGGTACGAGCAGTACTTC
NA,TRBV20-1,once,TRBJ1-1,CSATKNTEAFF,TGCAGTGCTACCAAGAACACTGAAGCTTTCTTT
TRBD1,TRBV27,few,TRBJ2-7,CASSLKGQGHEQYF,TGTGCCAGCAGTTTAAAGGGACAGGGCCACGAGCAGTACTTC
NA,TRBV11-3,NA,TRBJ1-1,CASSLDGREGQTEAFF,TGTGCCAGCAGCTTAGATGGTCGGGAGGGACAAACTGAAGCTTTCTTT
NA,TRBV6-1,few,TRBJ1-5,CASSDGTWHQPQHF,TGTGCCAGCAGTGATGGGACATGGCATCAGCCCCAGCATTTT
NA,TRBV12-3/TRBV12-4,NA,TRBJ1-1,CTSSFGGVTEAFF,TGTACCAGCAGTTTCGGGGGAGTCACTGAAGCTTTCTTT
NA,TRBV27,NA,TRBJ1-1,CASRLTAMNTEAFF,TGTGCCAGCAGGCTGACAGCAATGAACACTGAAGCTTTCTTT
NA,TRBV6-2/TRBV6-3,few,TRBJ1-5,CASSYSSLSNQPQHF,TGTGCCAGCAGTTACTCCAGCTTGAGCAATCAGCCCCAGCATTTT
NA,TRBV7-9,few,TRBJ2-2,CASSLTGNTGELFF,TGTGCCAGCAGCCTAACAGGGAACACCGGGGAGCTGTTTTTT
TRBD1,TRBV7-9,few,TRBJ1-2,CASSQLGQGVDGYTF,TGTGCCAGCAGCCAACTCGGACAGGGGGTCGATGGCTACACCTTC